The sequence of this TCR beta chain was determined in a study of shared clonotypes between healthy human individuals. Whole-study results and caveats: Even with large depth, rarefaction showed that sorted-subset sequencing was incomplete. Investigators expected sequencing depth to affect clonotype sharing among donors. Generally, naive subsets came out with larger estimated richness than memory subsets.

As regards this clone: Its antigen is currently unknown.

The method was immunoSEQ multiplex PCR; TCRdb's version includes in-frame clones alone and lacks a portion of them. The sample lists around 1.1 million clones, around three quarters seen once, with 0.89% in the top ten. The CDR3 loop spans 13 amino acids. Trimming removed 3 bases at V and 3 bases at J, with 7 bases between. In germline, CDR1 is SEHNR, CDR2 FQNEAQ (reference sequence). This receptor was taken from a man aged 18 to 29 in good health. Some clones in this sample may be carry-over from other donors' samples. The sequenced sample consisted of memory CD4+ T cells from PBMCs. The sample's subset: CD45RA-negative fraction. This sequence joins TRBV7-9 and TRBJ2-3, with D perhaps matching TRBD1 (5 bases). The CDR3 bases are TGTGCCAGCAGCTTCCCAGGGACAGATACGCAGTATTTT. Translated: CASSFPGTDTQYF.